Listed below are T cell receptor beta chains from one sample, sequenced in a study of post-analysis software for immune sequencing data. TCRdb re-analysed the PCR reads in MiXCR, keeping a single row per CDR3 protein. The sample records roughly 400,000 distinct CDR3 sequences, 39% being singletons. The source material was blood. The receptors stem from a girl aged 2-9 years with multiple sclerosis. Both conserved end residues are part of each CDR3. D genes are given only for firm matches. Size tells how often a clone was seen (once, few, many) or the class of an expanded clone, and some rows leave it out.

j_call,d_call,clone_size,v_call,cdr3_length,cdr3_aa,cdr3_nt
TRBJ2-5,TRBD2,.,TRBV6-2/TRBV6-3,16,CASSSGTSGSVETQYF,TGTGCCAGCAGTTCCGGGACTAGCGGGAGCGTAGAGACCCAGTACTTC
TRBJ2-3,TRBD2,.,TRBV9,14,CASSPGLGRDTQYF,TGTGCCAGCAGCCCGGGACTAGGTCGCGATACGCAGTATTTT
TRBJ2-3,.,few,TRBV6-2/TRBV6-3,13,CASSYSRTVPQYF,TGTGCCAGCAGTTACTCGCGAACAGTCCCCCAGTATTTT
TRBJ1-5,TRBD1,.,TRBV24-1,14,CATSDGTAYQPQHF,TGTGCCACCAGTGATGGGACAGCATATCAGCCCCAGCATTTT
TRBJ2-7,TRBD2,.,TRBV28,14,CASSGGTIPYEQYF,TGTGCCAGCAGTGGGGGGACTATTCCCTACGAGCAGTACTTC
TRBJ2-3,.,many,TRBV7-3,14,CASSIGTLGDTQYF,TGTGCCAGCAGCATCGGGACCCTGGGAGATACGCAGTATTTT
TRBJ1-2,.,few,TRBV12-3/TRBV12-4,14,CASDSSGGIYGYTF,TGTGCCAGCGACTCCTCGGGGGGGATCTATGGCTACACCTTC
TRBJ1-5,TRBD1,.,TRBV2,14,CASSDETGNQPQHF,TGTGCCAGCAGTGACGAGACAGGGAATCAGCCCCAGCATTTT
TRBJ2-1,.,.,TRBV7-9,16,CASSLGNGGQDNEQFF,TGTGCCAGCAGCTTAGGGAATGGGGGCCAAGACAATGAGCAGTTCTTC
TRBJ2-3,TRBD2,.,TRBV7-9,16,CASSSTGTSLFGTQYF,TGTGCCAGCAGCTCCACCGGGACTAGCCTTTTTGGTACGCAGTATTTT